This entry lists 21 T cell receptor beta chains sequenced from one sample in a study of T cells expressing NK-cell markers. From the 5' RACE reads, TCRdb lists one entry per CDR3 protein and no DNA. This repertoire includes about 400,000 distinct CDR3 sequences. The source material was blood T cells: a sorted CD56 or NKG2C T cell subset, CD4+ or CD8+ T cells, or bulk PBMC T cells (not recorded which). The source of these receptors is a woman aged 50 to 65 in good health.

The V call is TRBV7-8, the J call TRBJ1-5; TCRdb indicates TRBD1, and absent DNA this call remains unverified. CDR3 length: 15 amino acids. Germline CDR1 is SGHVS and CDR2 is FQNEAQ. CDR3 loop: CASSRTGDSNQPQHF.

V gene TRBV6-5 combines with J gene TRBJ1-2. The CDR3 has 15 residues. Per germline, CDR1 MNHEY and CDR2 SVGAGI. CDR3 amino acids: CASSYSSFLIYGYTF.

The CDR3 loop is CSAGPSGRAQETQYF. The chain is built from TRBV20-1 and TRBJ2-5; as DNA is missing, the TRBD2 call by TCRdb cannot be tested. The germline V gene has CDR1 DFQATT and CDR2 SNEGSKA (reference sequence). The CDR3 extends over 15 amino acids.

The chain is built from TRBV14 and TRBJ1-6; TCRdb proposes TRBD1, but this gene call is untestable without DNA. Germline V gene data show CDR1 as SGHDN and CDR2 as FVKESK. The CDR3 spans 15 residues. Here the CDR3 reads CASSQHTGGGSPLHF.

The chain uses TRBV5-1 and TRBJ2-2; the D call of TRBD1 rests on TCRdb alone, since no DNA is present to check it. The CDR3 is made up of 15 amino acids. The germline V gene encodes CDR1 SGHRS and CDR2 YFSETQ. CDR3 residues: CASSLEPGVSGELFF.

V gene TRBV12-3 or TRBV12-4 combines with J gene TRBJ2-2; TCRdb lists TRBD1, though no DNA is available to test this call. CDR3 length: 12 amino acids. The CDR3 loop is CASSAGTLELFF.

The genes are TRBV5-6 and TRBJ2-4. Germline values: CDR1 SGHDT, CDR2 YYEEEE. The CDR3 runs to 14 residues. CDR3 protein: CASSFKKVQTVQYF.

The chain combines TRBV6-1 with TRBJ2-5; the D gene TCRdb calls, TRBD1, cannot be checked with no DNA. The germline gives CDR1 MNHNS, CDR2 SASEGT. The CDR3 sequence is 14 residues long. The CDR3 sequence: CASGKGVGQETQYF.

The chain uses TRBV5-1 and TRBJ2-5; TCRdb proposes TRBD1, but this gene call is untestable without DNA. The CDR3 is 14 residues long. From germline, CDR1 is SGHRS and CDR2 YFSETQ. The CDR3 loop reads CATSDGTMGETQYF.

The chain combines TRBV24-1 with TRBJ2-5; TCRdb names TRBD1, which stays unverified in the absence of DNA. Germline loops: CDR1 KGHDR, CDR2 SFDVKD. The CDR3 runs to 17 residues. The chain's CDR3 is CATSEPTQQGVRETQYF.

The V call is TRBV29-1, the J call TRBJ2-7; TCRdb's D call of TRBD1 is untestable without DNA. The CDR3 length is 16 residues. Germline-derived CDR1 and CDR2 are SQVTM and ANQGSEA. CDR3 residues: CSVEGPRTDSSSEQYF.

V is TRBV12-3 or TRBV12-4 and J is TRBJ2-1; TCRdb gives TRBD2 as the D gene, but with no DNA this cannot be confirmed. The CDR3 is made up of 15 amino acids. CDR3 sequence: CASSPPSGANNEQFF.

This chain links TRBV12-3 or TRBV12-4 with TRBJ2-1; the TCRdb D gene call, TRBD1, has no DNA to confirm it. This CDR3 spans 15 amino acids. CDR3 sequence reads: CASSLKRGTYNEQFF.

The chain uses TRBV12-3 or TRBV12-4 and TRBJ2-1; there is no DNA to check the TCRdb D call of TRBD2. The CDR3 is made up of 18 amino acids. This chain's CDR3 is CASTKGLAGGVSYNEQFF.

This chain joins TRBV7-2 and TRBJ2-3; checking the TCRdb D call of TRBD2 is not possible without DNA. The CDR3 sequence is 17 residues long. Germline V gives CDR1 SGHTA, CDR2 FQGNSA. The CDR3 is CASSLEGRAGVEDTQYF.

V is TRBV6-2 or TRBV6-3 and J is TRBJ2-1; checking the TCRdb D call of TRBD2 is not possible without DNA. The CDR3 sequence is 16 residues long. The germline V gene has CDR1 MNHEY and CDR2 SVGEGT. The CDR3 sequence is CASSYPGLAGYNEQFF.

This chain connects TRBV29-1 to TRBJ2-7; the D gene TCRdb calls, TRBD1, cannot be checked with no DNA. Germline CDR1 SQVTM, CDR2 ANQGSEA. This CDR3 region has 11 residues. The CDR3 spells CSVKGVYEQYF.

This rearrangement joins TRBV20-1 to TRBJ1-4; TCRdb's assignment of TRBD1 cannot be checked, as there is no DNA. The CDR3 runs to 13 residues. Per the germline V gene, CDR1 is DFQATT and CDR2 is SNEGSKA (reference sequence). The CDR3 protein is CSAQSPGTEKLFF.

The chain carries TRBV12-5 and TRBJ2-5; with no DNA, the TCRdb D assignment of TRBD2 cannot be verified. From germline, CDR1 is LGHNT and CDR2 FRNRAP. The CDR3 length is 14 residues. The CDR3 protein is CASGSSGVQETQYF.

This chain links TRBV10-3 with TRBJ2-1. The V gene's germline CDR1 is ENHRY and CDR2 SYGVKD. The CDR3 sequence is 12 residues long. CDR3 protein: CAIKATANEQFF.

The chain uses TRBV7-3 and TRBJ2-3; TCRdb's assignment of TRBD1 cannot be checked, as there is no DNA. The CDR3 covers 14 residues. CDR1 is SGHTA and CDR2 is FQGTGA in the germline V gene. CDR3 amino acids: CASSLIGQTDTQYF.